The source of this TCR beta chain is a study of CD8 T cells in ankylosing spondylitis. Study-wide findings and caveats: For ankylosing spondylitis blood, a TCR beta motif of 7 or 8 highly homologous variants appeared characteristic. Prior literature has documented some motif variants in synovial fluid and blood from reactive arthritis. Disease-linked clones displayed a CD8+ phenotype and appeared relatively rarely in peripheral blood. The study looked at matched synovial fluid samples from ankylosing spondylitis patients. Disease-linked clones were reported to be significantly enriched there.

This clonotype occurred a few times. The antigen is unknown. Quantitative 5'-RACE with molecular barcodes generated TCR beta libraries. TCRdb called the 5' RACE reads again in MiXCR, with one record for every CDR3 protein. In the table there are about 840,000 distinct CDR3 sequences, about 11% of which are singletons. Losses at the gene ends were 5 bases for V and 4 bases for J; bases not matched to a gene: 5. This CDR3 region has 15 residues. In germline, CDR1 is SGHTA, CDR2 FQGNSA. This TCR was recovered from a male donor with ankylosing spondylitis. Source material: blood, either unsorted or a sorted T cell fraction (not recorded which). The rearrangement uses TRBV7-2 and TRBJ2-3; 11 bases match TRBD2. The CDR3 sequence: CASSVSGGAADTQYF. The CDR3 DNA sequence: TGTGCCAGCAGCGTTAGCGGGGGGGCCGCAGATACGCAGTATTTT.